The 10 T cell receptor beta chains presented below share a single source sample, sequenced in a study of blood T cell repertoires in COVID-19. The table came from immunoSEQ multiplex PCR; TCRdb's copy has only in-frame clones and leaves some out. Here the sample spans 200,000 to 300,000 clones, 86% being singletons. Input material: peripheral blood. The receptors shown here come from a man aged 35-49 years who had recovered from COVID-19.

The chain combines TRBV2 with TRBJ2-2, with 8 bases aligning to TRBD2. The CDR3 has 18 amino acids. Trimming removed 6 bases from V and 5 bases from J; junction bases left unmatched: 17. Germline V lookup: CDR1 SNHLY, CDR2 FYNNEI. This chain's CDR3 is CASSQVGGERGWTGELFF. DNA for the CDR3: TGTGCCAGCAGCCAAGTCGGGGGGGAACGCGGTTGGACCGGGGAGCTGTTTTTT. Combining the CDR3 with reference TRBV2 and TRBJ2-2 gives the whole variable domain EPEVTQTPSHQVTQMGQEVILRCVPISNHLYFYWYRQILGQKVEFLVSFYNNEISEKSEIFDDQFSVERPDGSNFTLKIRSTKLEDSAMYFCASSQVGGERGWTGELFFGEGSRLTVL.

This chain joins TRBV10-3 and TRBJ2-3; 7 bases match TRBD2. From germline, CDR1 is ENHRY and CDR2 SYGVKD. The CDR3 covers 14 residues. After removal of 11 bases from V and 2 bases from J, the junction contained 10 bases not matched to a gene. Here the CDR3 reads CAALAGPITDTQYF. CDR3 bases: TGTGCCGCGTTAGCGGGTCCGATCACAGATACGCAGTATTTT.

The chain recombines TRBV12-3 or TRBV12-4 with TRBJ1-1; D might be TRBD1 (5 bases). V lost 4 bases to trimming and J lost 11 bases, with 11 bases between them. This CDR3 has 11 residues. The CDR3 spells CASSYRQAAFF. The DNA for the CDR3 is TGTGCCAGCAGTTACAGGCAGGCCGCTTTCTTT.

The gene calls are TRBV19 and TRBJ1-1; possibly TRBD1 for D (6 bases). The CDR3 runs to 17 residues. The germline V gene encodes CDR1 LNHDA and CDR2 SQIVND (reference sequence). V was shortened by 5 bases and J by 4 bases, with 23 bases between the two germline ends. The CDR3 is CASSLPPGQGRVTEAFF. In nucleotides, the CDR3 is TGTGCCAGTAGTCTCCCGCCGGGACAAGGGAGGGTCACTGAAGCTTTCTTT. The variable domain in full, with the rest retrieved from reference TRBV19 and TRBJ1-1, is DGGITQSPKYLFRKEGQNVTLSCEQNLNHDAMYWYRQDPGQGLRLIYYSQIVNDFQKGDIAEGYSVSREKKESFPLTVTSAQKNPTAFYLCASSLPPGQGRVTEAFFGQGTRLTVV.

This chain joins TRBV9 and TRBJ2-3, with TRBD2 identical over 9 bases. Trimming took 4 bases from V and 3 from J; bases not matched to a gene: 9. The V gene's germline CDR1 is SGDLS and CDR2 YYNGEE. The CDR3 has 16 amino acids. In DNA, the CDR3 is TGTGCCAGCAGCCCGACCGGGACTAGCTTAACAGATACGCAGTATTTT. Its protein product is CASSPTGTSLTDTQYF.

The chain joins TRBV29-1 to TRBJ2-3, with D perhaps TRBD2 (6 bases). V was pared by 5 bases and J by 2 bases, with 17 bases between. CDR3 length equals 15 residues. CDR1 and CDR2 (germline): SQVTM, ANQGSEA. CDR3 sequence: CSVTPGSGNTDTQYF. The CDR3 nucleotides are TGCAGCGTTACCCCCGGGAGCGGAAACACAGATACGCAGTATTTT.

V and J are TRBV4-3 and TRBJ2-3; the match to TRBD2 covers 14 bases. The CDR3 length is 16 residues. V dropped 4 bases and J dropped 6; count of bases not matched to a gene: 6. CDR1 is LGHNA, CDR2 YSLEER, per germline. CDR3 in amino acids: CASSRETSGRGDTQYF. The CDR3 nucleotides are TGCGCCAGCAGCCGAGAGACTAGCGGGAGGGGGGATACGCAGTATTTT.

V and J are TRBV7-2 and TRBJ1-4; 9 nucleotides agree with TRBD1. The V gene end was trimmed by 5 bases and the J gene end by 4 bases; junction bases not matched to a gene: 2. Germline V gene data show CDR1 as SGHTA and CDR2 as FQGNSA. The CDR3 is 14 residues long. The CDR3 loop reads CASSMDRGNEKLFF. In DNA, the CDR3 is TGTGCCAGCAGCATGGACAGGGGTAATGAAAAACTGTTTTTT.

This rearrangement joins TRBV29-1 to TRBJ1-2; D is perhaps TRBD1 (5 bases). The CDR3 contains 16 residues. Trimming took off 1 base at V and 4 bases at J, with 19 bases between the two ends. Germline V gene lookup returns CDR1 SQVTM and CDR2 ANQGSEA. The CDR3 DNA is TGCAGCGTTGAAGGTCGAAACATGGGGGGTCTCTATGGCTACACCTTC. Its protein is CSVEGRNMGGLYGYTF.

This clone was recorded once. The V call is TRBV21-1, the J call TRBJ2-1; TRBD2 reflects the table's D call only, with no check against the DNA. TRBV21-1 is a known pseudogene. This CDR3 is 16 amino acids long. The CDR3 DNA sequence: TGTGCCAGCAGCAACTCAACTAGCGGGGTTGTCAATGAGCAGTTCTTC. This encodes CASSNSTSGVVNEQFF.